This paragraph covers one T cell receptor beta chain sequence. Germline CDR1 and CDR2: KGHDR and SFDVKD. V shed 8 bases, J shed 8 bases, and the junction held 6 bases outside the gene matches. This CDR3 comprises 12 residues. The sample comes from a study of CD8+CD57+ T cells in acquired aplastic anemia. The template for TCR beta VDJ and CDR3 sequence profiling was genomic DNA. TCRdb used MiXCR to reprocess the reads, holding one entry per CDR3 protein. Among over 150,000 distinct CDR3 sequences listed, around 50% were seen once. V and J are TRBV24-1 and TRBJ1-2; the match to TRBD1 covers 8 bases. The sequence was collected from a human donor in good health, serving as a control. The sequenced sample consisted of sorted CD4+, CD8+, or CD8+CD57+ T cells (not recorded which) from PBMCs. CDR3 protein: CATKAGGEGYTF. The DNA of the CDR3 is TGTGCCACCAAGGCAGGGGGCGAGGGCTACACCTTC.